Listed here are 26 T cell receptor beta chains from one sample, sequenced in a study of OX40 agonist ivuxolimab in advanced cancers. The assay was immunoSEQ multiplex PCR, and TCRdb's table has in-frame clones only and misses some. The sample lists roughly 39,000 clones, about 88% seen once, with approximately 12% in the top ten. The sample consisted of CD4+ or CD8+ T cells sorted from blood, taken in a trial of the OX40 agonist ivuxolimab. All receptors come from an adult with an advanced solid tumor such as melanoma, head and neck, liver or kidney cancer.

The chain carries TRBV28 and TRBJ2-3; tentatively, D is TRBD1 (6 bases). The CDR3 extends over 15 amino acids. The germline V and J ends were trimmed by 6 bases and 1 base, with 14 bases remaining between them. CDR1 and CDR2 (germline): MDHEN, SYDVKM. CDR3 sequence: CASSPTGLGTDTQYF. The CDR3 DNA is TGTGCCAGCAGCCCTACAGGGTTGGGCACAGATACGCAGTATTTT.

The V gene is TRBV5-1, the J gene TRBJ2-1; 8 bases line up with TRBD2. CDR1 is SGHRS and CDR2 is YFSETQ in the germline V gene. The CDR3 runs 12 residues. Trimming cost V 7 bases and J 7 bases; bases outside gene matches: 4. CDR3 nucleotides: TGCGCCAGCGCCGGGACTAGGAATGAGCAGTTCTTC. Its protein is CASAGTRNEQFF.

The chain joins TRBV11-3 to TRBJ2-7, with TRBD2 matching over 8 bases. V trimming: 5 bases; J trimming: 2 bases; junction bases outside the gene matches: 8. This CDR3 comprises 15 residues. The V gene's germline CDR1 is SGHNT and CDR2 YENEEA. Written as DNA, the CDR3 is TGTGCCAGCAGCCCACGGACTAGCTGTCCCTACGAGCAGTACTTC. This codes for CASSPRTSCPYEQYF.

The gene calls are TRBV6-6 and TRBJ1-2; 10 bases align to TRBD1. The junction had 2 bases not matched to a gene; V was cut back by 6 bases and J by 1 base. The CDR3 is made up of 14 amino acids. The V gene's germline CDR1 is MNHNY and CDR2 SVGAGI (reference sequence). CDR3 nucleotides: TGTGCCAGCAGAGGACAGGGGGTTAACTATGGCTACACCTTC. Residues: CASRGQGVNYGYTF.

V usage is TRBV6-5 and J usage is TRBJ2-3, with D tentatively TRBD2 (6 bases). The CDR3 consists of 15 residues. Germline CDR1 reads MNHEY; CDR2 reads SVGAGI. V gave up 2 bases and J gave up 1 base, with 10 bases separating them. The CDR3 DNA reads TGTGCCAGCAGTTACGAGGGACTCGGCACAGATACGCAGTATTTT. Residues: CASSYEGLGTDTQYF.

This chain uses TRBV4-2 with TRBJ1-1; weak D call: TRBD1 (6 bases). CDR1 LGHNA and CDR2 YNFKEQ come from the germline V gene. The CDR3 length is 14 residues. V lost 2 bases and J 1 base, leaving 8 bases between the germline ends. CDR3 in DNA: TGTGCCAGCAGCCAATTAGGGGGGAACACTGAAGCTTTCTTT. Its protein product is CASSQLGGNTEAFF.

The chain is built from TRBV7-9 and TRBJ1-2; TRBD1 might be the D (5 bases). CDR1 is SEHNR, CDR2 FQNEAQ, per germline (reference sequence). The CDR3 extends over 16 amino acids. V shed 4 bases and J shed 0 bases, with 15 bases lying between them. This CDR3 reads CASSSTDRPTNYGYTF. The CDR3 coding sequence is TGTGCCAGCAGCTCGACCGACAGACCTACTAACTATGGCTACACCTTC. The whole variable domain, remainder taken from reference TRBV7-9 and TRBJ1-2, is DTGVSQNPRHKITKRGQNVTFRCDPISEHNRLYWYRQTLGQGPEFLTYFQNEAQLEKSRLLSDRFSAERPKGSFSTLEIQRTEQGDSAMYLCASSSTDRPTNYGYTFGSGTRLTVV.

The V and J genes are TRBV6-4 and TRBJ2-3; perhaps TRBD1 as D (5 bases). Germline values: CDR1 MRHNA, CDR2 SNTAGT. This CDR3 contains 15 residues. Trimming removed 0 bases at V and 1 base at J, with 8 bases between. The CDR3 DNA reads TGTGCCAGCAGTGACTCGCGCAGGGGCACAGATACGCAGTATTTT. It encodes CASSDSRRGTDTQYF.

The chain uses TRBV28 and TRBJ1-5; 11 positions agree with TRBD1. V lost 5 bases to trimming and J lost 5 bases; unmatched junction nucleotides: 11. Looked up from germline, CDR1 is MDHEN and CDR2 is SYDVKM. The CDR3 has 17 amino acids. CDR3 amino acids: CASSNSDRGLSDQPQHF. The CDR3 bases are TGTGCCAGCAGTAACTCGGACAGGGGGCTGTCGGATCAGCCCCAGCATTTT.

V usage is TRBV28 and J usage is TRBJ1-1; D is unclear. Germline V lookup: CDR1 MDHEN, CDR2 SYDVKM. Trimming took off 3 bases at V and 1 base at J, with 9 bases between the two ends. This CDR3 is 14 amino acids long. The CDR3 DNA reads TGTGCCAGCAGTTTGACCCGGGGGAACACTGAAGCTTTCTTT. Residues: CASSLTRGNTEAFF.

The V and J genes are TRBV5-4 and TRBJ1-2; 9 bases are a match to TRBD1. The germline V gene has CDR1 SGHNT and CDR2 YYREEE (reference sequence). The CDR3 is made up of 15 amino acids. The trim removed 4 bases at V and 3 bases at J, leaving 7 bases unmatched. The CDR3: CASSDGQGRYYGYTF. CDR3 coding DNA: TGTGCCAGCAGCGACGGACAGGGGCGATACTATGGCTACACCTTC.

The V gene is TRBV27, the J gene TRBJ1-5; no firm D call. The CDR3 is made up of 14 amino acids. Germline V gives CDR1 MNHEY, CDR2 SMNVEV (reference sequence). V was clipped by 6 bases and J by 5 bases, with 14 bases between them. CDR3 sequence (DNA): TGTGCCAGCAGAAACCCGGATTCGGATCAGCCCCAGCATTTT. Translated, it gives CASRNPDSDQPQHF.

The chain employs TRBV4-2 and TRBJ2-7, with D uncertain. This CDR3 is 12 amino acids long. Per the germline V gene, CDR1 is LGHNA and CDR2 is YNFKEQ. V dropped 5 bases and J dropped 6 bases, with 11 bases sitting between them. In nucleotides, the CDR3 is TGTGCCAGCAGCTTAATGTACGCCGAGCAGTACTTC. It encodes CASSLMYAEQYF.

The chain links TRBV5-1 to TRBJ1-1, with D unresolved. V was pared by 0 bases and J by 1 base, with 7 bases between. Germline loops: CDR1 SGHRS, CDR2 YFSETQ. The CDR3 sequence is 14 residues long. CDR3 in amino acids: CASSLEKSNTEAFF. The CDR3 DNA follows: TGCGCCAGCAGCTTGGAGAAATCGAACACTGAAGCTTTCTTT. Filled out from reference TRBV5-1 and TRBJ1-1, the complete variable domain reads KAGVTQTPRYLIKTRGQQVTLSCSPISGHRSVSWYQQTPGQGLQFLFEYFSETQRNKGNFPGRFSGRQFSNSRSEMNVSTLELGDSALYLCASSLEKSNTEAFFGQGTRLTVV.

This chain connects TRBV2 to TRBJ2-4; D unresolved. Looked up from germline, CDR1 is SNHLY and CDR2 is FYNNEI. The CDR3 length is 12 residues. The germline V and J ends were trimmed by 8 bases and 0 bases, with 5 bases remaining between them. The CDR3 sequence is CASRIAKNIQYF. DNA for the CDR3: TGTGCCAGCCGGATAGCCAAAAACATTCAGTACTTC. Full variable domain (outside the CDR3, taken from reference TRBV2 and TRBJ2-4): EPEVTQTPSHQVTQMGQEVILRCVPISNHLYFYWYRQILGQKVEFLVSFYNNEISEKSEIFDDQFSVERPDGSNFTLKIRSTKLEDSAMYFCASRIAKNIQYFGAGTRLSVL.

This clone was observed a single time. The rearrangement joins TRBV18 to TRBJ2-7; 16 bases are shared with TRBD2. The CDR3 sequence is 15 residues long. J gave up 9 bases and V 4 bases, and 6 bases lay outside the gene matches. CDR1 is KGHSH and CDR2 is LQKENI in the germline V gene. The CDR3: CASSLAGLAGGVQYF. CDR3 DNA: TGTGCCAGCTCACTTGCGGGACTAGCGGGAGGGGTGCAGTACTTC.

The chain couples TRBV29-1 to TRBJ2-7; 8 bases match TRBD2. V lost 2 bases, J lost 1 base, and 7 bases stayed unmatched. The CDR3 has 15 residues. Germline loops: CDR1 SQVTM, CDR2 ANQGSEA. The CDR3: CSVETIAGRSYEQYF. In DNA form, the CDR3 reads TGCAGCGTTGAAACGATAGCGGGAAGGTCCTACGAGCAGTACTTC.

The chain links TRBV2 to TRBJ1-5; TRBD1 agrees at 7 bases. Unmatched junction bases numbered 7, after V lost 5 bases and J lost 6 bases. This CDR3 spans 14 amino acids. CDR1 and CDR2 (germline): SNHLY, FYNNEI. The CDR3 nucleotides are TGTGCCAGCAGTCGCAGGGGGGAGGTTCAGCCCCAGCATTTT. Its translation: CASSRRGEVQPQHF. Drawing the rest from reference TRBV2 and TRBJ1-5, the complete variable domain is EPEVTQTPSHQVTQMGQEVILRCVPISNHLYFYWYRQILGQKVEFLVSFYNNEISEKSEIFDDQFSVERPDGSNFTLKIRSTKLEDSAMYFCASSRRGEVQPQHFGDGTRLSIL.

In its sample, this clone ranks as medium-sized. The chain combines TRBV4-2 with TRBJ2-3, with 7 bases identical to TRBD1. The germline V gene has CDR1 LGHNA and CDR2 YNFKEQ. V lost 0 bases, J lost 4 bases, and 7 bases stayed unmatched. The CDR3 contains 16 residues. CDR3: CASSQDVGQGADTQYF. The CDR3 DNA reads as TGTGCCAGCAGCCAAGATGTCGGGCAGGGGGCAGATACGCAGTATTTT.

The chain links TRBV19 to TRBJ1-3; D is unresolved. CDR1 LNHDA and CDR2 SQIVND come from the germline V gene (reference sequence). The CDR3 is 16 residues long. V was pared by 2 bases and J by 0 bases, with 11 bases between. CDR3 nucleotides: TGTGCCAGTAGTATACAGACGTCTCGCTCTGGAAACACCATATATTTT. It is translated as CASSIQTSRSGNTIYF.

This clone occurred once. The V and J genes are TRBV9 and TRBJ2-1; TRBD2 matches 9 bases. The V gene's germline CDR1 is SGDLS and CDR2 YYNGEE. V trimming: 0 bases; J trimming: 5 bases; junction bases outside the gene matches: 6. The CDR3 has 16 residues. CDR3 protein: CASSVAPGLAHNEQFF. In DNA form, the CDR3 reads TGTGCCAGCAGCGTAGCCCCGGGACTAGCCCACAATGAGCAGTTCTTC.

The chain links TRBV9 to TRBJ1-1; D is unclear. The germline CDR1 and CDR2 sequences are SGDLS and YYNGEE. V gave up 0 bases and J gave up 0 bases, with 9 bases separating them. The CDR3 consists of 15 residues. The CDR3 nucleotides are TGTGCCAGCAGCGTAGAAGGGCAGGTGAACACTGAAGCTTTCTTT. This gives the protein CASSVEGQVNTEAFF.

In DNA form, the CDR3 reads TGTGCCAGTAGTATAGTGGGGGGGCTAGCGTTTGAGACCCAGTACTTC. Translation: CASSIVGGLAFETQYF. The V and J genes are TRBV19 and TRBJ2-5; tentatively, D is TRBD2 (7 bases). Trimming took off 1 base at V and 5 bases at J, with 17 bases between the two ends. This CDR3 spans 16 amino acids. The V gene's germline CDR1 is LNHDA and CDR2 SQIVND (reference sequence).

The rearrangement uses TRBV18 and TRBJ1-3; TRBD1 aligns across 9 bases. Germline V gene data show CDR1 as KGHSH and CDR2 as LQKENI. This CDR3 contains 16 residues. The junction had 6 bases not matched to a gene; V was cut back by 3 bases and J by 3 bases. The CDR3 sequence: CASSPTGQGFGNTIYF. CDR3 in DNA: TGTGCCAGCTCACCCACGGGACAGGGATTTGGAAACACCATATATTTT.

The chain is built from TRBV5-4 and TRBJ2-7; D not resolved. Germline-derived CDR1 and CDR2 are SGHNT and YYREEE (reference sequence). The CDR3 is 15 residues long. V shed 2 bases and J shed 6 bases, with 18 bases lying between them. The CDR3 DNA sequence: TGTGCCAGCAGCTTATATGCAGGCAGAGAGCCCGAGCAGTACTTC. This sequence encodes CASSLYAGREPEQYF.

The chain is built from TRBV7-9 and TRBJ1-6; unclear D gene. Per germline, CDR1 SEHNR and CDR2 FQNEAQ (reference sequence). There are 15 residues in the CDR3. V lost 0 bases and J lost 5, with 8 bases in between. The CDR3 reads CASSLALADNSPLHF. The CDR3 coding sequence is TGTGCCAGCAGCTTAGCGCTGGCAGATAATTCACCCCTCCACTTT.